This TCR beta chain was obtained from a study of T-cell reconstitution after alpha-beta-depleted transplantation in children listed by TCRdb under 2016. A note on the overall study: T-cell immune reconstitution after TCRalphabeta/CD19-depleted allogeneic hematopoietic cell transplantation in children was quantitatively tracked in the study by means of TCR repertoire profiling.

Measured from the cysteine to the phenylalanine, the CDR3 is 14 residues long. This entry keeps only the CDR3 DNA: 42 bases, framed from base 1. CDR1 is given as MDHEN and CDR2 as SYDVKM, both from the germline V gene. A distance of 8 bases separates the germline ends of V and J, which lose 2 bases and 1 base respectively. Based on its abundance in the sample, this clonotype is medium-sized (0.01 to 0.1%). This receptor's antigen is unknown. Per-nucleotide qualities are absent, and no much larger clonotype sits a single base away. The library was prepared using PCR. Sequencing was performed on an Illumina HiSeq 2500. To normalize quantification of the TCRbeta repertoire, the TCR libraries were built with molecular barcoding that relied on unique molecular identifiers. TCRdb reran the public reads through fastp at Q25 and MiXCR, keeping productive beta chains. Every distinct CDR3 protein forms one entry, paired with its most common genes and DNA. Present in this sample are some 6,000 distinct CDR3 sequences, 14% to 15% of which were seen just once. Of the sample, around 5.9% falls within the top ten clones.

Study-wide conclusions, independent of this receptor: In some patients, the high TCRbeta diversity seen at day 60 was put down to recipient T cells and intrathymic progenitors that had survived conditioning. The apparently early alphabetaT-cell count recovery about two months after transplant was reportedly dependent on only several hundred rapidly expanded clones derived from non-depleted graft cells. Over subsequent months, a decline in hyperexpanded clone frequencies was noted, and after one year, T-cell counts and TCRbeta diversity were mostly ascribed to newly produced T cells.

The sample's treatment or condition label, in plain terms: allogeneic hematopoietic cell transplantation with graft depleted of TCRalphabeta T cells and CD19 B cells. The transplant recipients were children given TCRalphabeta/CD19-depleted allogeneic hematopoietic cell grafts. In this chain, TRBV28 is recombined with TRBJ1-1; the D gene lacks a confident call. The source was PBMCs, collected before TCRalphabeta/CD19-depleted stem cell transplant. The receptor comes from a boy between 10 and 17 years old with acute lymphoblastic leukemia, due to receive a stem cell transplant. The CDR3 sequence is CASSLVQRNTEAFF. In nucleotides, the sequence is TGTGCCAGCAGTTTAGTCCAGAGGAACACTGAAGCTTTCTTT.